The clone carrying this TCR beta chain was picked up many times. The antigen remains undetermined. This sample is part of a study of response to subunit inactivated influenza vaccine. The CDR3 spans 15 residues. The V gene's germline CDR1 is MGHDK and CDR2 SYGVNS. The V gene lost 3 bases and the J gene lost 1 base, with 11 bases spanning the gap. TCRdb reprocessed the RT-PCR reads via MiXCR and lists one record per CDR3 protein. The sample has about half a million distinct CDR3 sequences; 9.5% to 12% are singletons. Study-wide findings and caveats: Few additional T cells are recruited per seasonal influenza vaccination, authors suggested.

The rearrangement joins TRBV25-1 to TRBJ2-3; D remains unclear. Sequences were derived from PBMCs from blood, sampled more than 35 days after vaccination. This TCR derives from a man aged 45-60 years who received an inactivated influenza vaccine. CDR3 loop: CASSEIGVRTDTQYF. Written as DNA, the CDR3 is TGTGCCAGCAGTGAGATTGGAGTACGCACAGATACGCAGTATTTT.